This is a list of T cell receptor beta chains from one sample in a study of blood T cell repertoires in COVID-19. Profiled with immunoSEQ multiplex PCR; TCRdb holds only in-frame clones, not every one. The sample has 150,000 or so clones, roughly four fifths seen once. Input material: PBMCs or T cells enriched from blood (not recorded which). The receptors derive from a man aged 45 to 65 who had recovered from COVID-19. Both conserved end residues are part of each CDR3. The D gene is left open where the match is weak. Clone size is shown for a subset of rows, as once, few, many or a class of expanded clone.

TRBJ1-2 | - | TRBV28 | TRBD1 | CASRHRGNSNYGYTF | TGTGCCAGTAGACACAGGGGAAATTCTAACTATGGCTACACCTTC
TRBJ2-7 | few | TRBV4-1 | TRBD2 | CASSQDTGLGGGAYEQYF | TGCGCCAGCAGCCAAGATACGGGCCTCGGCGGGGGGGCCTACGAGCAGTACTTC
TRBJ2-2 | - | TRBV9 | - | CASSVARAGRITNTGELFF | TGTGCCAGCAGCGTAGCTCGGGCAGGGCGAATTACGAACACCGGGGAGCTGTTTTTT
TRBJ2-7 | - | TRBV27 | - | CASSPTGTQPSYEQYF | TGTGCCAGCAGTCCAACCGGGACACAGCCCTCCTACGAGCAGTACTTC
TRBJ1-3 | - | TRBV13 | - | CASSFMTVAGNTIYF | TGTGCCAGCAGCTTTATGACAGTAGCAGGCAACACCATATATTTT
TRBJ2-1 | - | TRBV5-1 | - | CASSLGGGPYNEQFF | TGCGCCAGCAGCTTGGGCGGGGGCCCCTACAATGAGCAGTTCTTC
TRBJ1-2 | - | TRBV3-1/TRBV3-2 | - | CASSQSGSNYGYTF | TGTGCCAGCAGCCAGTCAGGGTCCAACTATGGCTACACCTTC
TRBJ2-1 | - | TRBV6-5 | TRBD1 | CASSYEDRMGNEQFF | TGTGCCAGCAGTTACGAGGACAGGATGGGGAATGAGCAGTTCTTC
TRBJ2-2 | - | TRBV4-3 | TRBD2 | CASSQLLAGGTGELFF | TGCGCCAGCAGCCAACTACTAGCGGGGGGGACCGGGGAGCTGTTTTTT
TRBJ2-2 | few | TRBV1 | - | CTSSQISGHTGELFF | TGCACCAGCAGCCAAATTAGCGGCCACACCGGGGAGCTGTTTTTT
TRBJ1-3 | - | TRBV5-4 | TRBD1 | CASSNPGTGHIGNTIYF | TGTGCCAGCAGCAACCCCGGGACAGGGCATATTGGAAACACCATATATTTT
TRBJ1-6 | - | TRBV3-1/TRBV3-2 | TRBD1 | CASSQERDRVRGNSPLHF | TGTGCCAGCAGCCAAGAACGGGACAGGGTGCGTGGGAATTCACCCCTCCACTTT
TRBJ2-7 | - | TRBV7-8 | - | CASSVTYEQYF | TGTGCCAGCAGCGTAACCTACGAGCAGTACTTC
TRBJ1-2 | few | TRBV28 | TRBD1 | CASSSWGQSYGYTF | TGTGCCAGCAGTTCCTGGGGACAGTCCTATGGCTACACCTTC
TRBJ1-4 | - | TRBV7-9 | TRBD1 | CASSSNRGRVEEKLFF | TGTGCCAGCAGCTCGAACAGGGGAAGGGTAGAAGAAAAACTGTTTTTT
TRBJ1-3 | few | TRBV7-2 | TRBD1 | CASSLAGTGSGNTIYF | TGTGCCAGCAGCTTAGCCGGGACAGGATCTGGAAACACCATATATTTT
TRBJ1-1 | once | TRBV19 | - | CASGIGTSITEAFF | TGTGCCAGTGGTATAGGGACTTCGATCACTGAAGCTTTCTTT
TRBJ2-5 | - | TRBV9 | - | CASSVAGKETQYF | TGTGCCAGCAGCGTAGCAGGGAAAGAGACCCAGTACTTC
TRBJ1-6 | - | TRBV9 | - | CASSVGGKPSSPLHF | TGTGCCAGCAGCGTAGGCGGAAAACCGAGTTCACCCCTCCACTTT
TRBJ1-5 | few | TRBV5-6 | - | CASSLAGKQPQHF | TGTGCCAGCAGCTTGGCAGGGAAACAGCCCCAGCATTTT
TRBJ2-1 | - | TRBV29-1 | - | CSVGHRNEQFF | TGCAGCGTCGGACATAGGAATGAGCAGTTCTTC
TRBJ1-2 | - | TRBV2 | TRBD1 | CASSTGDRVDYGYTF | TGTGCCAGCAGTACCGGGGACAGGGTTGACTATGGCTACACCTTC
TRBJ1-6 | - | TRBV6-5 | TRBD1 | CASSRQGVRNSPLHF | TGTGCCAGCAGTCGGCAGGGGGTTCGAAATTCACCCCTCCACTTT
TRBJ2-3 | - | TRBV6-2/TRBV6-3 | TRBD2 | CASSYPGTTGSTDTQYF | TGTGCCAGCAGTTACCCTGGGACTACCGGAAGCACAGATACGCAGTATTTT
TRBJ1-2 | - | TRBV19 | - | CASTTRAGESNYGYTF | TGTGCCAGTACGACCCGGGCAGGGGAGTCGAACTATGGCTACACCTTC
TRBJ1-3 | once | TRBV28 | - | CASSLGGTLSLSGNTIYF | TGTGCCAGCAGTTTGGGGGGGACGCTCTCTCTCTCTGGAAACACCATATATTTT
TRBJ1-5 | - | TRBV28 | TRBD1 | CASSIGQVTVDQPQHF | TGTGCCAGCAGTATCGGACAGGTCACCGTCGATCAGCCCCAGCATTTT
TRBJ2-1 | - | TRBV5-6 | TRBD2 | CASSRRLAGGPGEQFF | TGTGCCAGCAGCAGACGCCTAGCGGGGGGACCTGGTGAGCAGTTCTTC
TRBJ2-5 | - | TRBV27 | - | CASRPRTDQETQYF | TGTGCCAGCAGACCCCGGACAGATCAAGAGACCCAGTACTTC
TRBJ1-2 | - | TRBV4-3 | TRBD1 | CASSQDLGDSNYGYTF | TGCGCCAGCAGCCAAGATCTAGGGGACAGTAACTATGGCTACACCTTC
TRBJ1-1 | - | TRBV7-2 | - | CASSSQVDTEAFF | TGTGCCAGCAGCTCCCAGGTGGACACTGAAGCTTTCTTT
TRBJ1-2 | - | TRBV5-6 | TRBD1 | CASSPGTGALNYGYTF | TGTGCCAGCAGCCCTGGGACAGGGGCTTTAAACTATGGCTACACCTTC
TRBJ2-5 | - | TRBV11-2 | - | CASSRGAQETQYF | TGTGCCAGCAGCCGGGGGGCCCAAGAGACCCAGTACTTC
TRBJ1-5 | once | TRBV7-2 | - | CASSLALGNQPQHF | TGTGCCAGCAGCTTAGCTCTTGGCAATCAGCCCCAGCATTTT
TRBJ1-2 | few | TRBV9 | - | CASSPVGPSGNYGYTF | TGTGCCAGCAGCCCGGTCGGTCCATCAGGGAACTATGGCTACACCTTC
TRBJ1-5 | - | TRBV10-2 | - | CASSDAYSNQPQHF | TGCGCCAGCAGTGACGCCTATAGCAATCAGCCCCAGCATTTT
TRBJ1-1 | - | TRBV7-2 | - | CASSPRAEGTAEAFF | TGTGCCAGCAGCCCCCGAGCGGAGGGGACCGCTGAAGCTTTCTTT
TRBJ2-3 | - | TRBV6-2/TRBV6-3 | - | CASSYSENTDTQYF | TGTGCCAGCAGTTACTCAGAGAACACAGATACGCAGTATTTT
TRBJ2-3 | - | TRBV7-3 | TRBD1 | CASSLRGDRGTLSTDTQYF | TGTGCCAGCAGCTTAAGAGGTGACAGGGGGACCCTTAGCACAGATACGCAGTATTTT
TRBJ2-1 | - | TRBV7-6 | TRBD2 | CASSLLAGGLNEQFF | TGTGCCAGCAGCCTGCTAGCGGGGGGCCTCAATGAGCAGTTCTTC
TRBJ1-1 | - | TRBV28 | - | CASSYQGSNTEAFF | TGTGCCAGCAGTTATCAGGGGTCGAACACTGAAGCTTTCTTT
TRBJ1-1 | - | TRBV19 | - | CASSVNPQGPEAFF | TGTGCCAGTAGTGTAAATCCCCAGGGGCCTGAAGCTTTCTTT
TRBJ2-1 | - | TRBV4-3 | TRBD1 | CASSLQGLGTYNEQFF | TGCGCCAGCAGTCTACAGGGGTTGGGAACCTACAATGAGCAGTTCTTC
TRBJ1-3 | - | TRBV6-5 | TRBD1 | CASSYLPGQGGDTIYF | TGTGCCAGCAGTTACTTGCCGGGACAGGGTGGGGACACCATATATTTT
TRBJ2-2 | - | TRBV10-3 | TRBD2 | CATTPGTINTGELFF | TGTGCCACAACCCCCGGGACTATCAACACCGGGGAGCTGTTTTTT
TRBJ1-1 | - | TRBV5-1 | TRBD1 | CASSLDTGADTEAFF | TGCGCCAGCAGCTTGGATACAGGGGCAGACACTGAAGCTTTCTTT
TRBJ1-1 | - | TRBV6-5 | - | CASSYSTGKQAFF | TGTGCCAGCAGTTACTCGACGGGGAAGCAGGCTTTCTTT
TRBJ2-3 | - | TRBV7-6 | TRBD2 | CASSLVLAGVDTQYF | TGTGCCAGCAGCTTAGTACTAGCGGGGGTAGATACGCAGTATTTT
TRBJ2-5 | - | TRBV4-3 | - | CASSQGRRPAQETQYF | TGCGCCAGCAGCCAAGGGAGGAGGCCTGCCCAAGAGACCCAGTACTTC
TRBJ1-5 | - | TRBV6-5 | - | CASRAGYSNQPQHF | TGTGCCAGCAGGGCGGGGTATAGCAATCAGCCCCAGCATTTT